This paragraph covers one TCR beta chain sequence. The antigen it recognizes is unknown. The data were taken from a study of cytomegalovirus exposure and HLA in healthy donors (dated by TCRdb to 2016 to 2017). A note on the overall study: An earlier analysis of some 620 of the donors reported approximately 300 Gb of sequence data and some 110 million unique TCR beta sequences obtained from some 200 million T cells. An earlier analysis of about 620 of the donors applied high-throughput TCR beta sequencing to assess whether each TCR beta V gene segment acted as functional or pseudogenic. Donor age, sex, ethnicity and CMV serostatus were collected together with the repertoire data. The study was designed to test whether signatures of past pathogen exposure could be identified by cataloging public T cell receptors. All discovery cohort repertoires had been generated on a single sequencing platform. Typing coverage varied by locus: roughly 629-630 donors for A, B, C, DRB1 and DQB1; approximately 500 for DQA1; around 570 for DPA1; some 470 for DPB1. Class I and class II HLA loci were covered by the typing at four-digit resolution. Of the 300 to 500 genotyped donors, more than 75% were placed in the genetic ancestry cluster associated with self-reported Caucasian donors. A later analysis re-examined previously published TCR beta repertoires from roughly 720 donors and added high-resolution HLA genotyping to investigate patterns of TCR occurrence. The study combined high-throughput TCR immunosequencing, statistical association of individual TCRs with disease status, and machine learning to predict cytomegalovirus infection status. Rather than drawing on any new phenotypic data, the later analysis identified candidate immune exposures from TCR beta sequences and the way those sequences occurred across donors. A later genetic analysis used genome-wide SNP genotypes for about 65% of the 666 donors, treating that subset as a discovery cohort. An early release covering some 640 HLA-typed donors comprised approximately 290 gigabases of sequencing data and around 85 million unique TCR sequences. In addition to the first cohort of 666 subjects, a separate validation cohort of 120 different subjects was used. The study used immunosequencing to profile the T cell repertoires of approximately 630 subjects and linked those repertoires to cytomegalovirus serostatus. Among roughly 400 genotyped donors of the cohort, an average of 235,054 unique TCR beta nucleotide sequences were sequenced per donor, roughly 18% of them non-productive. Because of strong linkage in the cohort, roughly five DR-DQ haplotypes were treated as single units for association and clustering. The paper as a whole reports these results and caveats: Some IMGT-functional V segments, including TRBV6-2 and TRBV6-3, could not be distinguished by the 87-base-pair reads and were therefore excluded. A later analysis found that most CMV-associated TCR beta chains appeared HLA-restricted, with HLA associations seemingly driven largely by CMV exposure. Compared with equally common non-associated chains, HLA-associated TCR beta chains in a later analysis were more clonally expanded and had lower generation probabilities. The authors suggested that the approach could potentially be extended to other disease states and immunological phenotypes. An earlier analysis of roughly 570 of the donors showed that most TCR beta V segments appeared in productive rearrangements either about 90% or about 30% of the time, which broadly matched IMGT annotations. For the cohort, immune exposure information was limited to CMV serostatus. Most TCR sequences were observed very rarely across donors, whereas some public TCRs were present in many individuals. In vitro tests confirmed that three of the cytomegalovirus-associated TCR beta chains recognize cytomegalovirus antigens. Sequencing depth was assumed to be roughly uniform across donors in the presence/absence analyses, though that assumption may not hold. In both the original and validation cohorts, the classifier was reported to diagnose cytomegalovirus status with high specificity and sensitivity. A cluster of highly shared sequence variants was judged likely to represent a technical artifact of the sequencing pipeline. The cohort was sequenced for TCR beta chains only, and without alpha or paired-chain data the features that could be detected were limited. In a later genetic analysis, fewer N-insertions in productive TCRs were reported among donors in an Asian-associated ancestry cluster than the roughly 670-donor mean. The study gave a list of 150 to 200 TCR beta chains associated with cytomegalovirus. The earlier analysis of 587 of the donors excluded roughly 17 rarely observed V segments, including chromosome 9 orphons, because counts were too low. When HLA alleles, especially DR and DQ, strongly co-occurred, attributing TCR associations to individual alleles was difficult. Correlated functional status among segregating V segments might reflect linkage disequilibrium, but an unknown experimental factor could not be ruled out. A later analysis found that TCR association rates varied across HLA loci, with DRB1 alleles showing the most associated TCRs and HLA-C alleles the fewest. A further reported finding was that TCR beta sequences accurately predicted the HLA-A and HLA-B alleles for most subjects in the first cohort. According to a later analysis, parvovirus B19, influenza, CMV and Epstein-Barr virus appeared linked to several top co-occurrence clusters. Because HLA typing was unavailable for some donors at each locus, only the typed subset was used in association tests. V-gene and J-gene trimming of TCR beta chains was associated with a missense DCLRE1C variant in a later genetic analysis, and the association was replicated in an independent cohort. A later analysis associated about 17,000 TCR beta sequences with specific HLA alleles at a false discovery rate of 0.05.

The CDR3 runs 11 residues from the cysteine to the phenylalanine. The sequence is cut down to CDR3 DNA, 33 bases in frame from base 1. Between the V and J ends, shortened by 3 bases and 7 bases respectively, the junction contains 9 bases. The germline V gene (reference sequence) sets CDR1 to DFQATT and CDR2 to SNEGSKA. The cohort was made up of roughly 670 healthy bone marrow donors. All cohort members were sampled while nominally healthy, although unrecorded immune exposures were likely present. The donor was CMV seronegative and was included in the group of approximately 350 seronegative cohort members. Each donor provided a peripheral blood sample, and peripheral blood mononuclear cells were used for TCR beta sequencing. Genomic DNA was extracted from the blood cell samples with the Qiagen DNeasy Blood Extraction Kit. The library relied on the immunoSEQ multiplex PCR assay. For the multiplex PCR, a mixture combining 60 forward primers for TCR Vbeta segments and 13 reverse primers for TCR Jbeta segments was used. The CDR3 region of rearranged TCR beta genes was amplified from genomic DNA with a multiplex PCR assay. The Illumina HiSeq System was used to sequence the amplified TCR beta libraries as 87-base-pair reads. The authors' pipeline ran thus. In a later analysis, approximately 74 million unique TCR beta chains were counted across the approximately 640 repertoires, and roughly 10 million of these chains were shared by at least two donors. Raw reads were error-corrected and collapsed into unique sequences by a nearest-neighbor algorithm in which closely related sequences were merged to remove PCR and sequencing errors. Alignment of CDR3 sequences to IMGT reference sequences was used to assign V, D and J gene segments. For a sequence to be retained, a match of at least six nucleotides to both a V gene segment and a J gene segment was required. Rearrangements were called productive when the CDR3 lacked stop codons and stayed in frame with V and J; all others were non-productive. CDR3 was defined by IMGT convention, running from the second conserved V-encoded cysteine to the conserved J-encoded phenylalanine. Sequences without an unambiguous match to a single V gene segment were excluded from the earlier analysis of approximately 600 of the donors. In an earlier analysis of about 590 of the donors, a V segment was called functional when productive rearrangements were above 56.7%, and segregating when the standard deviation between donors exceeded 5%. A statistical classification framework was built for diagnosing cytomegalovirus status from the catalog of TCR beta chain sequences. In a later analysis, TCR nucleotide sequences were compared against IMGT/GENE-DB human TR gene sequences so that V and J genes could be assigned. A later analysis assigned CDR3 sequences and most-parsimonious VDJ recombination scenarios with the TCRdist pipeline. A later analysis defined each TCR beta chain by its CDR3 amino acid sequence plus V-gene family, and excluded reads lacking a unique V-gene family. To address suspected cross-contamination and a sequencing artifact, a later analysis removed 550 to 750 highly shared, low-generation-probability nucleotide sequences. In a later analysis, a clonal expansion index for each public chain was calculated from normalized within-repertoire ranks of inferred template counts. In a later analysis, generation probabilities were computed using a VDJ recombination model fitted to out-of-frame rearrangements, and the results were checked against IGoR. A later analysis scored TCR-TCR, TCR-HLA and TCR-CMV co-occurrence with hypergeometric tests, applying a repertoire-size bias correction to TCR pairs. False discovery rates were estimated in a later analysis by permuting HLA or CMV assignments 20 times. A later analysis grouped co-occurring TCRs with DBSCAN, adding TCRdist sequence similarity when clustering within HLA-allele-positive subsets. For co-occurrence clustering, repertoires with fewer than 30,000 or more than 120,000 public chains were excluded, along with 4 to 6 repertoires with anomalous nucleotide sharing. The table was pulled from immuneACCESS by TCRdb, which kept in-frame rearrangements only. Such tables lose some clones; where checked, under half of the loss comes from unresolved V genes, and the rest has no known cause. V, J and clone size are those of that table, while D and trimming were read from the DNA. The sample's table covers roughly 51,000 clones. In total, the top ten clones hold 2% to 2.5% of the sample.

Sequencing used PBMCs. The sequence links TRBV20-1 to TRBJ1-1; no D gene is confidently identified. This sequence was found in a woman aged 40 to 50 in good health and CMV-seronegative. The base sequence is TGCAGTGCTAGGGGCAGCGGTGAAGCTTTCTTT. Its protein reads: CSARGSGEAFF.